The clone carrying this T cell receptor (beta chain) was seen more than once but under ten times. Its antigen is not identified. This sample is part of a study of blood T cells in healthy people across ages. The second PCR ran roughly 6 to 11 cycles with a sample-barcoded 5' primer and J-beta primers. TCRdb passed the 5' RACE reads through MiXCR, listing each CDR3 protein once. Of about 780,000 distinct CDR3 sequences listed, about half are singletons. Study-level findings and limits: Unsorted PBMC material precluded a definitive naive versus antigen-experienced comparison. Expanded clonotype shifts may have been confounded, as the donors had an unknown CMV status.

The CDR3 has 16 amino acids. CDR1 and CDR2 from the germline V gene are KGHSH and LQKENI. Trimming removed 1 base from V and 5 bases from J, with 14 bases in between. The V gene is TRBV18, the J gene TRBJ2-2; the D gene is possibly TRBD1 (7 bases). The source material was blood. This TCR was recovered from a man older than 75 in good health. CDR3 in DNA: TGTGCCAGCTCACCACGAGGTGCAGGGGGGACCGGGGAGCTGTTTTTT. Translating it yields CASSPRGAGGTGELFF.